The 27 T cell receptor beta chains in this list originate from one sample, sequenced in a study of blood T cell repertoires in COVID-19. Only in-frame clones appear in the TCRdb table, and some are missing; sequencing was by immunoSEQ multiplex PCR. The table includes 150,000 to 200,000 clones, 90% to 95% detected once. Material for sequencing was peripheral blood. All receptors come from a woman in her forties or fifties with acute or convalescent COVID-19.

The chain employs TRBV7-9 and TRBJ1-1; TRBD1 agrees at 8 bases. The CDR3 length is 13 residues. In germline, CDR1 is SEHNR, CDR2 FQNEAQ (reference sequence). The V segment lost 4 bases and the J segment 5 bases; nucleotides outside the gene matches: 3. CDR3 in DNA: TGTGCCAGCAGCTCACAGGGGGGGACTGAAGCTTTCTTT. Its protein is CASSSQGGTEAFF.

The chain recombines TRBV7-9 with TRBJ2-3; D perhaps matches TRBD2 (5 bases). The CDR3 contains 14 residues. The germline CDR1 and CDR2 sequences are SEHNR and FQNEAQ (reference sequence). V lost 5 bases and J lost 0, with 9 bases in between. DNA for the CDR3: TGTGCCAGCAGCGGTGAGGGTAGCACAGATACGCAGTATTTT. Translation: CASSGEGSTDTQYF. Full variable domain (outside the CDR3, taken from reference TRBV7-9 and TRBJ2-3): DTGVSQNPRHKITKRGQNVTFRCDPISEHNRLYWYRQTLGQGPEFLTYFQNEAQLEKSRLLSDRFSAERPKGSFSTLEIQRTEQGDSAMYLCASSGEGSTDTQYFGPGTRLTVL.

On this clone: One end of the junction is discordant with germline, which a read error may explain. The V and J genes are TRBV5-4 and TRBJ1-1; tentatively, D is TRBD1 (5 bases). Germline V lookup: CDR1 SGHNT, CDR2 YYREEE (reference sequence). There are 14 residues in the CDR3. The CDR3 DNA sequence: TGTGCCAACAGCCAAGACAGCCTGAACACTGAAGCTTTCTTT. Amino acids: CANSQDSLNTEAFF.

V is TRBV2 and J is TRBJ1-2, with a weak D call TRBD1 (6 bases). V lost 7 bases and J lost 5, with 23 bases in between. The CDR3 totals 16 residues. From germline, CDR1 is SNHLY and CDR2 FYNNEI. The CDR3 is CASIRGLKGGEYGYTF. As DNA, the CDR3 is TGTGCCAGCATCAGGGGCCTGAAAGGGGGTGAATATGGCTACACCTTC.

V usage is TRBV24-1 and J usage is TRBJ1-4; 9 bases match TRBD1. The CDR3 sequence is 16 residues long. In germline, CDR1 is KGHDR, CDR2 SFDVKD. After removal of 3 bases from V and 8 bases from J, the junction contained 9 bases not matched to a gene. Here the CDR3 DNA reads TGTGCCACCAGTGATCCACTACAGGGGGCGCGGGAAAAACTGTTTTTT. Amino acids: CATSDPLQGAREKLFF.

V usage is TRBV7-8 and J usage is TRBJ2-2; 10 nucleotides align to TRBD1. Germline CDR1 reads SGHVS; CDR2 reads FQNEAQ. V lost 4 bases to trimming and J lost 7 bases; unmatched junction nucleotides: 12. The CDR3 contains 17 residues. The CDR3 region is CASSSNWGQGRGGELFF. In nucleotides, the CDR3 is TGTGCCAGCAGCTCCAACTGGGGACAGGGGCGAGGCGGGGAGCTGTTTTTT.

The V and J genes are TRBV13 and TRBJ1-1, with D possibly being TRBD1 (5 bases). The CDR3 length is 18 residues. V dropped 7 bases and J dropped 1 base, with 25 bases sitting between them. CDR1 and CDR2 (germline): PRHDT, FYEKMQ (reference sequence). The CDR3 DNA follows: TGTGCCAGCACTCGCATACAGGATTTAGGCGGAGCGAACACTGAAGCTTTCTTT. Translated: CASTRIQDLGGANTEAFF.

Only one count was recorded for this clone. V and J are TRBV12-3 or TRBV12-4 and TRBJ2-7; tentatively, D is TRBD1 (6 bases). V lost 4 bases and J lost 5, with 12 bases in between. The CDR3 length is 13 residues. The DNA for the CDR3 is TGTGCCAGCAGTTCGGAACAGGGTCACGAGCAGTACTTC. This gives the protein CASSSEQGHEQYF.

This clone was counted between two and nine times. The genes are TRBV19 and TRBJ2-2; a weak D match, TRBD2 (6 bases). CDR1 and CDR2 from the germline V gene are LNHDA and SQIVND (reference sequence). The CDR3 length is 15 residues. V was shortened by 0 bases and J by 6 bases, with 11 bases between the two germline ends. The CDR3 DNA sequence: TGTGCCAGTAGTATAGATTTTTCGGGAGCCGGGGAGCTGTTTTTT. This codes for CASSIDFSGAGELFF.

This clone has more than one count but fewer than ten. The chain carries TRBV9 and TRBJ2-7, with D possibly being TRBD2 (6 bases). The CDR3 consists of 14 residues. Trimming cost V 4 bases and J 7 bases, with 18 bases left between them. CDR1 is SGDLS and CDR2 is YYNGEE in the germline V gene. CDR3: CASSPRLDRREQYF. CDR3 in DNA: TGTGCCAGCAGCCCCCGACTAGATCGGAGGGAGCAGTACTTC.

The rearrangement joins TRBV30 to TRBJ2-2; 12 bases line up with TRBD2. Germline-derived CDR1 and CDR2 are GTSNPN and SVGIG (reference sequence). The CDR3 spans 16 residues. Losses at the gene ends were 3 bases for V and 4 bases for J; bases not matched to a gene: 6. The CDR3 loop is CAWRLAGGPSTGELFF. In DNA, the CDR3 is TGTGCCTGGAGACTAGCGGGAGGCCCTAGCACCGGGGAGCTGTTTTTT.

The chain combines TRBV6-5 with TRBJ1-2; 9 nucleotides line up with TRBD1. The CDR3 contains 13 residues. The J segment lost 6 bases and the V segment lost 6 bases, leaving 5 bases of the junction unmatched. Germline-derived CDR1 and CDR2 are MNHEY and SVGAGI. CDR3 in amino acids: CASSFGQGNGYTF. The CDR3 coding sequence is TGTGCCAGCAGCTTTGGACAGGGGAATGGCTACACCTTC.

The table lists this clone with a count of one. Other DNA sequences of this sample code for an identical CDR3. The chain links TRBV5-6 to TRBJ1-5, with D tentatively TRBD1 (6 bases). Germline CDR1 and CDR2: SGHDT and YYEEEE. This CDR3 contains 14 residues. Trimming shortened V by 2 bases and J by 1 base, and 7 bases separated the two germline ends. The CDR3 coding sequence is TGTGCCAGCAGCTTAGGACAGAGCAATCAGCCCCAGCATTTT. Protein: CASSLGQSNQPQHF.

The rearrangement uses TRBV7-2 and TRBJ2-5, with 14 nucleotides matching TRBD2. Germline-derived CDR1 and CDR2 are SGHTA and FQGNSA. The ends lost 5 bases at V and 6 bases at J; junction bases unmatched: 14. The CDR3 length is 18 residues. CDR3 loop: CASSGTSGGIGGGKTQYF. CDR3 nucleotides: TGTGCCAGCAGCGGGACTAGCGGGGGTATAGGGGGTGGGAAGACCCAGTACTTC.

The chain is built from TRBV7-8 and TRBJ2-7; perhaps TRBD1 as D (6 bases). This CDR3 spans 14 amino acids. V was trimmed by 5 bases and J by 2 bases, leaving 13 bases between them. CDR1 SGHVS and CDR2 FQNEAQ come from the germline V gene. CDR3 in DNA: TGTGCCAGCAGCCCCCGAGGGGGAACCTACGAGCAGTACTTC. Translated, it gives CASSPRGGTYEQYF. Combining the CDR3 with reference TRBV7-8 and TRBJ2-7 gives the whole variable domain GAGVSQSPRYKVAKRGQDVALRCDPISGHVSLFWYQQALGQGPEFLTYFQNEAQLDKSGLPSDRFFAERPEGSVSTLKIQRTQQEDSAVYLCASSPRGGTYEQYFGPGTRLTVT.

The chain uses TRBV3-1 (or the pseudogene TRBV3-2) and TRBJ1-5; 9 bases fit TRBD1. Germline values: CDR1 LGHDT, CDR2 YNNKEL (reference sequence). This CDR3 is 18 amino acids long. After removal of 4 bases from V and 3 bases from J, the junction contained 13 bases not matched to a gene. CDR3: CASSLYRGPSLINQPQHF. The CDR3 DNA reads TGTGCCAGCAGCCTATACAGGGGGCCCTCTCTTATCAATCAGCCCCAGCATTTT.

The CDR3 sequence is CASSFRGVVPEAFF. CDR3 sequence (DNA): TGTGCCAGCAGCTTTCGGGGTGTTGTACCTGAAGCTTTCTTT. The chain couples TRBV5-8 to TRBJ1-1; D uncertain. The CDR3 consists of 14 residues. CDR1 SGHTS and CDR2 YDEGEE come from the germline V gene. Trimming pared 2 bases from V and 6 bases from J, leaving 14 bases between.

The chain recombines TRBV7-2 with TRBJ2-7, with a weak D call TRBD1 (6 bases). The ends were cut back, 2 bases at V and 3 bases at J, with 14 bases in the middle. This CDR3 comprises 15 residues. The germline gives CDR1 SGHTA, CDR2 FQGNSA. The CDR3 reads CASSLTQGSFYEQYF. The DNA for the CDR3 is TGTGCCAGCAGCTTAACTCAGGGGAGCTTCTACGAGCAGTACTTC.

The rearrangement links TRBV27 to TRBJ1-1; a weak D match, TRBD1 (5 bases). Trimming pared 2 bases from V and 4 bases from J, leaving 14 bases between. CDR3 length equals 15 residues. Germline V gene lookup returns CDR1 MNHEY and CDR2 SMNVEV (reference sequence). For the CDR3, the DNA is TGTGCCAGCAGTTTAGGAAGAGCGGGACTCACTGAAGCTTTCTTT. Protein sequence: CASSLGRAGLTEAFF.

The chain carries TRBV11-3 and TRBJ2-6; D might be TRBD1 (6 bases). Trimming shortened V by 3 bases and J by 6 bases, and 21 bases separated the two germline ends. Germline CDR1 reads SGHNT; CDR2 reads YENEEA. The CDR3 spans 18 residues. CDR3 in amino acids: CASSFSDPLKGEANVLTF. The CDR3 bases are TGTGCCAGCAGCTTTTCAGACCCTTTGAAGGGGGAGGCCAACGTCCTGACTTTC.

This clone was observed a single time. The chain couples TRBV20-1 to TRBJ1-5; D perhaps matches TRBD1 (5 bases). This CDR3 has 12 residues. CDR1 is DFQATT, CDR2 SNEGSKA, per germline (reference sequence). Trimming left V 3 bases short and J 5 bases short, with 8 bases between. CDR3 sequence (DNA): TGCAGTGCTAGTATAGGGGATCAGCCCCAGCATTTT. This encodes CSASIGDQPQHF.

This chain joins TRBV10-3 and TRBJ2-1; TRBD2 matches at 13 bases. Trimming at V came to 5 bases and at J to 6 bases, leaving 16 bases not matched to a gene. The V gene's germline CDR1 is ENHRY and CDR2 SYGVKD. The CDR3 sequence is 19 residues long. The DNA of the CDR3 is TGTGCCATCAGTAGGACTAGCGGGAGAACGGCGGAAATTCGCAATGAGCAGTTCTTC. Protein: CAISRTSGRTAEIRNEQFF.

This chain connects TRBV28 to TRBJ1-3; TRBD1 might be the D (5 bases). Germline assignment: CDR1 MDHEN and CDR2 SYDVKM. This CDR3 has 16 residues. The germline V and J ends were trimmed by 5 bases and 2 bases, with 16 bases remaining between them. CDR3 amino acids: CASSTNQGPAGNTIYF. The CDR3 bases are TGTGCCAGCAGTACGAACCAGGGCCCCGCTGGAAACACCATATATTTT.

The CDR3 is CASRLNREEAFF. The CDR3 coding sequence is TGTGCCAGCAGATTAAACAGGGAAGAAGCTTTCTTT. This chain connects TRBV6-5 to TRBJ1-1; tentatively, D is TRBD1 (6 bases). V lost 6 bases and J 8 bases, leaving 13 bases between the germline ends. Looked up from germline, CDR1 is MNHEY and CDR2 is SVGAGI. The CDR3 is 12 residues long.

The CDR3 bases are TGTGCCACCAGCACGGGTAGCGGGAGAGGAGAGCAGTACTTC. Protein sequence: CATSTGSGRGEQYF. The V gene is TRBV15, the J gene TRBJ2-7, with 9 bases identical to TRBD2. Germline lookup yields CDR1 LNHNV and CDR2 YYDKDF (reference sequence). This CDR3 region has 14 residues. Unmatched junction bases numbered 8, after V lost 4 bases and J lost 7 bases. Full variable domain (remainder filled in from reference TRBV15 and TRBJ2-7): DAMVIQNPRYQVTQFGKPVTLSCSQTLNHNVMYWYQQKSSQAPKLLFHYYDKDFNNEADTPDNFQSRRPNTSFCFLDIRSPGLGDTAMYLCATSTGSGRGEQYFGPGTRLTVT.

The V call is TRBV28, the J call TRBJ2-5, with 11 bases that match TRBD1. The CDR3 loop spans 16 amino acids. Germline CDR1 MDHEN, CDR2 SYDVKM. V lost 5 bases and J lost 5; bases outside the gene matches: 10. CDR3 in DNA: TGTGCCAGCAGTCCTTCCGGGACAGGGGGTAGGGAGACCCAGTACTTC. Protein product: CASSPSGTGGRETQYF.

V and J are TRBV19 and TRBJ1-5; D is ambiguous. Germline assignment: CDR1 LNHDA and CDR2 SQIVND (reference sequence). The CDR3 totals 13 residues. The germline V and J ends were trimmed by 4 bases and 4 bases, with 8 bases remaining between them. As DNA, the CDR3 is TGTGCCAGTAGTAAGACACTGAATCAGCCCCAGCATTTT. Its translation: CASSKTLNQPQHF.